Listed here are 29 T cell receptor beta chains from one sample, sequenced in a study of blood T cells in healthy people across ages. Primers used in a second PCR of about 6 to 11 cycles were a sample-barcoded 5' primer and a J-beta primer mix. A single record per CDR3 protein comes from TCRdb applying MiXCR to the 5' RACE reads. The sample has more than 1.4 million distinct CDR3 sequences; approximately 42% are singletons. The sequencing sample was made of blood. Source of these receptors: a woman aged 18-30 years in good health.

The V call is TRBV5-1, the J call TRBJ1-1; no definite D call. This CDR3 spans 12 amino acids. Germline-derived CDR1 and CDR2 are SGHRS and YFSETQ. Deletions cut 9 bases from V and 1 base from J, with 10 bases between. CDR3 coding DNA: TGCGCCACCTCGGTAGGGAACACTGAAGCTTTCTTT. Its translation is CATSVGNTEAFF.

The chain uses TRBV5-6 and TRBJ1-2; tentative D call: TRBD1 (6 bases). The CDR3 spans 15 residues. The V end was cut by 4 bases, the J end by 4 bases, with 17 bases between. The germline CDR1 and CDR2 sequences are SGHDT and YYEEEE. The CDR3 reads CASSATGTNSYGYTF. The CDR3 nucleotides read TGTGCCAGCAGCGCGACCGGGACAAATAGCTATGGCTACACCTTC.

V usage is TRBV2 and J usage is TRBJ2-5; the D gene is possibly TRBD2 (5 bases). The CDR3 loop spans 14 amino acids. Trimming removed 4 bases at V and 11 bases at J, with 20 bases between. The germline CDR1 and CDR2 sequences are SNHLY and FYNNEI. The CDR3 here is CASSGSRGDNEQYF. The CDR3 DNA is TGTGCCAGCAGTGGCAGCCGGGGAGACAATGAGCAGTACTTC.

This clonotype was recorded at least ten times. This chain connects TRBV7-9 to TRBJ2-1; 7 nucleotides align to TRBD1. The V segment lost 5 bases and the J segment 5 bases; nucleotides outside the gene matches: 9. The germline V gene encodes CDR1 SEHNR and CDR2 FQNEAQ (reference sequence). CDR3 length: 15 residues. CDR3 in DNA: TGTGCCAGCAGCCCTCGGGACAGAAACGACAATGAGCAGTTCTTC. The encoded protein is CASSPRDRNDNEQFF.

This sequence joins TRBV28 and TRBJ2-5; D gene ambiguous. Trimming removed 7 bases from V and 0 bases from J, with 12 bases in between. Germline lookup yields CDR1 MDHEN and CDR2 SYDVKM. The CDR3 covers 14 residues. DNA of the CDR3: TGTGCCAGCACCACGCCCAGGCACCAAGAGACCCAGTACTTC. Residues: CASTTPRHQETQYF. The full variable domain, with the rest looked up from reference TRBV28 and TRBJ2-5, is DVKVTQSSRYLVKRTGEKVFLECVQDMDHENMFWYRQDPGLGLRLIYFSYDVKMKEKGDIPEGYSVSREKKERFSLILESASTNQTSMYLCASTTPRHQETQYFGPGTRLLVL.

The chain uses TRBV4-1 and TRBJ1-2, with a possible D match to TRBD1 (5 bases). Trimming stripped 0 bases from V and 6 bases from J, with 11 bases between. The CDR3 has 14 amino acids. Germline CDR1 is MGHRA and CDR2 is YSYEKL. As DNA, the CDR3 is TGCGCCAGCAGCCAAGATCAAGGGGTTCATGGCTACACCTTC. Translated: CASSQDQGVHGYTF.

This clonotype has a count of ten or more. The chain couples TRBV5-1 to TRBJ2-1, with D possibly matching TRBD2 (6 bases). This CDR3 spans 15 amino acids. Trimming shortened V by 0 bases and J by 4 bases, and 11 bases separated the two germline ends. CDR1 is SGHRS, CDR2 YFSETQ, per germline. The CDR3 nucleotides read TGCGCCAGCAGCTTGGAGGCAGGGAGGTACAATGAGCAGTTCTTC. Its translation is CASSLEAGRYNEQFF.

The V gene is TRBV28, the J gene TRBJ2-5; TRBD1 matches at 10 bases. Germline loops: CDR1 MDHEN, CDR2 SYDVKM. The CDR3 runs 17 residues. V gave up 7 bases and J gave up 2 bases; unmatched junction bases: 13. As DNA, the CDR3 is TGTGCCAGCACTCCGGGACAGGGGACTCCCTCTCAAGAGACCCAGTACTTC. Protein sequence: CASTPGQGTPSQETQYF.

The gene calls are TRBV15 and TRBJ2-1, with D unclear. V lost 0 bases, J lost 13 bases, and 10 bases lay in between. Germline V gene lookup returns CDR1 LNHNV and CDR2 YYDKDF (reference sequence). The length of the CDR3 is 12 residues. The CDR3 nucleotides read TGTGCCACCAGCAGAGACTCACAGACCCAGTTCTTC. Its translation is CATSRDSQTQFF.

The CDR3: CASSDQDSSYEQYF. CDR3 sequence (DNA): TGTGCCAGCAGTGACCAAGACAGTTCCTACGAGCAGTACTTC. The gene calls are TRBV6-1 and TRBJ2-7; maybe TRBD1 (5 bases). Germline CDR1 MNHNS, CDR2 SASEGT. The CDR3 totals 14 residues. Between the trimmed V and J ends, which lost 3 bases and 1 base, there was a span of 10 bases.

This clonotype was detected a few times. V gene TRBV20-1 combines with J gene TRBJ2-1; D gene uncertain. Germline V gives CDR1 DFQATT, CDR2 SNEGSKA (reference sequence). CDR3 size: 15 residues. V was clipped by 1 base and J by 0 bases, with 10 bases between them. For the CDR3, the DNA is TGCAGTGCTAGAGTGGCGAGAAGCTCCTACAATGAGCAGTTCTTC. Translated: CSARVARSSYNEQFF.

The V call is TRBV12-3 or TRBV12-4, the J call TRBJ2-1; D assignment may be TRBD1 or TRBD2 (5 bases each). The V gene lost 6 bases and the J gene lost 5 bases, with 14 bases spanning the gap. CDR3 length equals 14 residues. The CDR3 nucleotides read TGTGCCAGCAGCAGTGGGACGAAAAACAATGAGCAGTTCTTC. Translating gives CASSSGTKNNEQFF.

The chain has TRBV20-1 and TRBJ2-6; weak D call: TRBD1 (5 bases). Looked up from germline, CDR1 is DFQATT and CDR2 is SNEGSKA (reference sequence). The length of the CDR3 is 16 residues. Trimming cost V 0 bases and J 0 bases, with 9 bases left between them. CDR3 DNA sequence: TGCAGTGCTAGAGAAGGGGAAACCTCTGGGGCCAACGTCCTGACTTTC. Translated, it gives CSAREGETSGANVLTF.

V and J are TRBV20-1 and TRBJ2-1; D may be TRBD2 (5 bases). V was trimmed by 7 bases and J by 6 bases, leaving 13 bases between them. Germline V gives CDR1 DFQATT, CDR2 SNEGSKA (reference sequence). The length of the CDR3 is 12 residues. The CDR3 protein is CSVFSSSNEQFF. DNA of the CDR3: TGCAGTGTATTTTCTAGCTCCAATGAGCAGTTCTTC.

This clonotype was counted only a few times. This chain joins TRBV12-3 or TRBV12-4 and TRBJ2-7; D is uncertain. Trimming pared 6 bases from V and 7 bases from J, leaving 13 bases between. The CDR3 covers 12 residues. The CDR3 nucleotides are TGTGCCAGCAGCACGACATACAATGAGCAGTACTTC. As protein: CASSTTYNEQYF.

Only a few counts were recorded for this clonotype. This chain uses TRBV6-5 with TRBJ2-7; 9 nucleotides match TRBD1. V gave up 0 bases and J gave up 0 bases; unmatched junction bases: 3. Germline CDR1 reads MNHEY; CDR2 reads SVGAGI. The CDR3 has 16 amino acids. CDR3 residues: CASSYSGTGISYEQYF. The CDR3 coding sequence is TGTGCCAGCAGTTACTCGGGGACAGGGATCTCCTACGAGCAGTACTTC.

CDR3 sequence (DNA): TGTGCCAGCAGCCAAGCGACTAGTAGCGAGGGTCAGTTCTTC. It specifies CASSQATSSEGQFF. V gene TRBV3-1 combines with J gene TRBJ2-1; weak D call: TRBD2 (6 bases). V dropped 1 base and J dropped 13 bases, with 17 bases sitting between them. The CDR3 has 14 amino acids. Germline CDR1 and CDR2: LGHDT and YNNKEL (reference sequence).

This clonotype was seen only once. This chain joins TRBV6-5 and TRBJ2-5, with 7 nucleotides matching TRBD1. V shed 0 bases and J 0 bases; nucleotides not matched to a gene: 4. CDR1 and CDR2 (germline): MNHEY, SVGAGI. The CDR3 spans 16 residues. The CDR3 loop reads CASSYSETGYQETQYF. Written as DNA, the CDR3 is TGTGCCAGCAGTTACTCGGAGACAGGGTACCAAGAGACCCAGTACTTC.

This clonotype has ten or more counts. The chain links TRBV19 to TRBJ2-3; no clear D. CDR1 LNHDA and CDR2 SQIVND come from the germline V gene (reference sequence). The CDR3 sequence is 15 residues long. V lost 5 bases to trimming and J lost 2 bases, with 14 bases between them. Here the CDR3 reads CASSGKSGPTDTQYF. The CDR3 DNA follows: TGTGCCAGTAGTGGCAAGTCAGGACCCACAGATACGCAGTATTTT.

This clonotype was counted once. The junction departs from germline at one end; a sequencing error may be responsible. V usage is TRBV5-1 and J usage is TRBJ2-1, with D unclear. The CDR3 runs 14 residues. Germline assignment: CDR1 SGHRS and CDR2 YFSETQ. The CDR3 region is CASSVSSDSDEQSF. CDR3 in DNA: TGCGCCAGCAGCGTTTCATCAGACTCCGATGAGCAGTCCTTC.

The chain carries TRBV15 and TRBJ2-5; 10 nucleotides align to TRBD1. The end of the DNA aligns better with TRBJ2-7, so the J call may be wrong. Germline V gene sequence: CDR1 LNHNV, CDR2 YYDKDF (reference sequence). This CDR3 spans 16 amino acids. The CDR3 loop is CATSRDSGQGRGEQYF. CDR3 DNA: TGTGCCACCAGCAGAGATTCGGGACAGGGGCGAGGCGAGCAGTACTTC.

The chain has TRBV7-3 and TRBJ2-3, with D possibly being TRBD2 (6 bases). This CDR3 comprises 15 residues. Germline V gives CDR1 SGHTA, CDR2 FQGTGA. Trimming shortened V by 4 bases and J by 1 base, and 12 bases separated the two germline ends. The CDR3 loop reads CASSYGSRGTDTQYF. CDR3 DNA sequence: TGTGCCAGCAGCTACGGGAGCCGTGGCACAGATACGCAGTATTTT.

The table lists this clonotype with a few counts. The chain employs TRBV10-3 and TRBJ2-3; a weak D match, TRBD1 (5 bases). The CDR3 has 15 amino acids. V was cut by 4 bases and J by 2 bases, with 13 bases left in between. CDR1 ENHRY and CDR2 SYGVKD come from the germline V gene. The CDR3 region is CAISVGQGFTDTQYF. The CDR3 DNA reads as TGTGCCATCAGTGTGGGCCAGGGATTCACAGATACGCAGTATTTT.

V gene TRBV12-5 combines with J gene TRBJ2-7; D not resolved. Trimming took off 1 base at V and 0 bases at J, with 7 bases between the two ends. This CDR3 has 14 amino acids. CDR1 and CDR2 (germline): LGHNT, FRNRAP. CDR3 bases: TGTGCTAGTGGTTTGGCGGGTTTCTCCTACGAGCAGTACTTC. Translating gives CASGLAGFSYEQYF.

CDR3 amino acids: CATSGLSYNEQFF. The CDR3 DNA is TGTGCCACCAGCGGATTATCCTACAATGAGCAGTTCTTC. The rearrangement uses TRBV24-1 and TRBJ2-1; D not resolved. V was shortened by 7 bases and J by 1 base, with 7 bases between the two germline ends. CDR1 is KGHDR and CDR2 is SFDVKD in the germline V gene. The CDR3 consists of 13 residues.

This clonotype has only a few counts. The rearrangement joins TRBV7-9 to TRBJ2-7; D not resolved. The V gene lost 5 bases and the J gene lost 3 bases, with 5 bases spanning the gap. CDR1 and CDR2 (germline): SEHNR, FQNEAQ (reference sequence). CDR3 length equals 11 residues. CDR3 coding DNA: TGTGCCAGCAGCGATCACTACGAGCAGTACTTC. Translation: CASSDHYEQYF.

The chain couples TRBV27 to TRBJ2-1; D is perhaps TRBD2 (7 bases). The CDR3 is made up of 19 amino acids. V lost 6 bases and J lost 4, with 28 bases in between. In germline, CDR1 is MNHEY, CDR2 SMNVEV (reference sequence). The CDR3 DNA sequence: TGTGCCAGCAGCCCTCTAGTGGCGGGGGCCGGGCCAAATTACAATGAGCAGTTCTTC. The encoded protein is CASSPLVAGAGPNYNEQFF.

This clonotype was seen a few times. The chain employs TRBV6-4 and TRBJ2-1; 8 positions match TRBD1. J gave up 9 bases and V 2 bases, and 12 bases lay outside the gene matches. The CDR3 covers 16 residues. Germline V lookup: CDR1 MRHNA, CDR2 SNTAGT. CDR3 sequence (DNA): TGTGCCAGCAGTGACGCAGTGGACAGGGCTAGTGGTGAGCAGTTCTTC. Residues: CASSDAVDRASGEQFF.

In its sample, this clonotype was seen a few times. V usage is TRBV4-1 and J usage is TRBJ2-3; D call uncertain. The CDR3 consists of 19 residues. Trimming shortened V by 1 base and J by 1 base, and 21 bases separated the two germline ends. Germline CDR1 reads MGHRA; CDR2 reads YSYEKL. CDR3 in amino acids: CASSQGPDKRSLGTDTQYF. CDR3 nucleotides: TGCGCCAGCAGCCAAGGCCCCGATAAACGTAGCTTGGGCACAGATACGCAGTATTTT.